The 28 T cell receptor beta chains given below trace back to one sample, sequenced in a study of vaccination effects on CD4 cells after COVID-19. Viral peptide pool expansion of antigen-specific CD4+ T cells preceded sequencing in the ViraFEST assay. It was after approximately 11 days of culture that CD4+ T cells were isolated. The healthy vaccine recipients, who had no prior SARS-CoV-2 infection, showed negative nucleocapsid antibodies. The table came from immunoSEQ multiplex PCR; TCRdb's copy has only in-frame clones and leaves some out. The sample yields about 73,000 clones, about four fifths seen once. These receptors' antigens are unknown. The specimen was CD4+ T cells from PBMCs cultured with HCoV-NL63 spike peptides, collected before COVID-19 vaccination. Every receptor here comes from a human donor who received a COVID-19 vaccine.

The genes are TRBV28 and TRBJ1-5; D call uncertain. This CDR3 contains 13 residues. V lost 2 bases to trimming and J lost 5 bases, with 7 bases between them. CDR1 MDHEN and CDR2 SYDVKM come from the germline V gene. CDR3 DNA: TGTGCCAGCAGTTTACTGGGTGATCAGCCCCAGCATTTT. As protein: CASSLLGDQPQHF. Full variable domain (rest looked up from reference TRBV28 and TRBJ1-5): DVKVTQSSRYLVKRTGEKVFLECVQDMDHENMFWYRQDPGLGLRLIYFSYDVKMKEKGDIPEGYSVSREKKERFSLILESASTNQTSMYLCASSLLGDQPQHFGDGTRLSIL.

The chain carries TRBV6-4 and TRBJ2-1, with 9 bases aligning to TRBD2. CDR3 size: 15 residues. Trimming removed 2 bases from V and 6 bases from J; junction bases left unmatched: 5. Germline V gives CDR1 MRHNA, CDR2 SNTAGT. Here the CDR3 reads CASSDRAGGSNEQFF. In nucleotides, the CDR3 is TGTGCCAGCAGTGACAGGGCGGGGGGGAGCAATGAGCAGTTCTTC.

The chain uses TRBV6-6 and TRBJ2-7, with no clear D. Germline V gene lookup returns CDR1 MNHNY and CDR2 SVGAGI (reference sequence). Trimming took 6 bases from V and 6 from J, leaving 18 bases between them. This CDR3 contains 14 residues. In DNA, the CDR3 is TGTGCCAGCAGAACCTCCGCCCGAGGTCCCGAGCAGTACGTC. Residues: CASRTSARGPEQYV.

The chain has TRBV10-3 and TRBJ2-3, with D maybe TRBD2 (7 bases). V was cut by 5 bases and J by 6 bases, with 21 bases left in between. The germline V gene encodes CDR1 ENHRY and CDR2 SYGVKD. There are 16 residues in the CDR3. The CDR3 spells CAISIGGGAPGDTQYF. The CDR3 DNA reads TGTGCCATCAGTATTGGGGGGGGCGCCCCAGGGGATACGCAGTATTTT.

This chain uses TRBV19 with TRBJ2-2; 9 nucleotides line up with TRBD1. The CDR3 loop spans 14 amino acids. V lost 5 bases to trimming and J lost 5 bases; unmatched junction nucleotides: 3. Looked up from germline, CDR1 is LNHDA and CDR2 is SQIVND (reference sequence). CDR3 amino acids: CASSLQGATGELFF. The CDR3 DNA sequence: TGTGCCAGTAGTCTACAGGGGGCGACCGGGGAGCTGTTTTTT.

The V gene is TRBV29-1, the J gene TRBJ2-3; 8 bases are shared with TRBD2. This CDR3 is 14 amino acids long. CDR1 is SQVTM, CDR2 ANQGSEA, per germline. V lost 4 bases and J lost 0; bases outside the gene matches: 3. The CDR3 DNA reads TGCAGCGTTGCTATAGCGGGGAGCACAGATACGCAGTATTTT. It translates to CSVAIAGSTDTQYF.

The chain links TRBV19 to TRBJ1-2; weak D call: TRBD1 (5 bases). The CDR3 totals 14 residues. The V and J ends lost 6 bases and 7 bases respectively, with 18 bases between them. Per germline, CDR1 LNHDA and CDR2 SQIVND (reference sequence). The CDR3 nucleotides are TGTGCCAGTAGCACGACAGTCCCCGGTGGTGGCTACACCTTC. This sequence encodes CASSTTVPGGGYTF.

This clone was recorded a few times. The CDR3 DNA follows: TGTGCCAGCAGCTTAACGGGTAGCGGGGGCACAGATACGCAGTATTTT. This translates into CASSLTGSGGTDTQYF. The V call is TRBV7-3, the J call TRBJ2-3; 8 positions match TRBD2. The CDR3 is made up of 16 amino acids. CDR1 and CDR2 (germline): SGHTA, FQGTGA. V trimming: 0 bases; J trimming: 1 base; junction bases outside the gene matches: 3.

A few counts support this clone. This chain uses TRBV18 with TRBJ2-3; D remains unclear. Trimming shortened V by 3 bases and J by 4 bases, and 11 bases separated the two germline ends. The length of the CDR3 is 14 residues. Germline values: CDR1 KGHSH, CDR2 LQKENI. As DNA, the CDR3 is TGTGCCAGCTCACCCACGTCAAGCGCAGATACGCAGTATTTT. As protein: CASSPTSSADTQYF.

This clone appeared a single time. This rearrangement joins TRBV6-5 to TRBJ2-5; TRBD2 is a possible D gene (5 bases). The length of the CDR3 is 13 residues. Germline assignment: CDR1 MNHEY and CDR2 SVGAGI. V was shortened by 5 bases and J by 0 bases, with 7 bases between the two germline ends. CDR3 DNA: TGTGCCAGCAGTCCGGGGTACCAAGAGACCCAGTACTTC. Translated: CASSPGYQETQYF.

V gene TRBV19 combines with J gene TRBJ2-2; D may correspond to TRBD1 or TRBD2 (5 bases each). Germline CDR1 is LNHDA and CDR2 is SQIVND (reference sequence). The CDR3 is made up of 17 amino acids. Trimming cost V 2 bases and J 4 bases, with 17 bases left between them. The CDR3 spells CASSIIGTGGGTGELFF. CDR3 nucleotide sequence: TGTGCCAGTAGTATAATAGGGACCGGAGGAGGCACCGGGGAGCTGTTTTTT. The whole variable domain, filled in from reference TRBV19 and TRBJ2-2, reads DGGITQSPKYLFRKEGQNVTLSCEQNLNHDAMYWYRQDPGQGLRLIYYSQIVNDFQKGDIAEGYSVSREKKESFPLTVTSAQKNPTAFYLCASSIIGTGGGTGELFFGEGSRLTVL.

V is TRBV7-3 and J is TRBJ2-1; 8 bases align to TRBD2. V was clipped by 2 bases and J by 3 bases; unmatched bases: 3. CDR1 and CDR2 (germline): SGHTA, FQGTGA. The CDR3 is 15 amino acids. CDR3 region: CASSLSSGYYNEQFF. CDR3 coding DNA: TGTGCCAGCAGCTTATCTAGCGGGTACTACAATGAGCAGTTCTTC.

J is TRBJ2-4 and V is TRBV7-6; 13 positions match TRBD2. Germline trimming cut 6 bases from V and 8 bases from J; bases unmatched to any gene: 10. This CDR3 is built from 16 residues. CDR1 is SGHVS, CDR2 FNYEAQ, per germline. The CDR3, as DNA: TGTGCCAGCAGTCCCGGGACTAGCGGGGTTACGGACATTCAGTACTTC. Translated: CASSPGTSGVTDIQYF.

V usage is TRBV10-1 and J usage is TRBJ2-1; TRBD1 matches 8 bases. V lost 8 bases and J lost 9; bases outside the gene matches: 15. CDR3 length equals 15 residues. Looked up from germline, CDR1 is WNHNN and CDR2 is SYGVQD (reference sequence). CDR3 sequence reads: CASSTVDRDGGEQFF. In DNA form, the CDR3 reads TGCGCCAGCTCGACCGTGGACAGGGACGGTGGTGAGCAGTTCTTC.

The chain links TRBV7-2 to TRBJ2-1; D is possibly TRBD1 (5 bases). The CDR3 length is 18 residues. Trimming took off 3 bases at V and 6 bases at J, with 24 bases between the two ends. Germline CDR1 and CDR2: SGHTA and FQGNSA. CDR3 nucleotide sequence: TGTGCCAGCAGCTTGCTGATGTACCAGGGCGGATTAGGCAATGAGCAGTTCTTC. Protein sequence: CASSLLMYQGGLGNEQFF. Full variable domain (outside the CDR3, taken from reference TRBV7-2 and TRBJ2-1): GAGVSQSPSNKVTEKGKDVELRCDPISGHTALYWYRQSLGQGLEFLIYFQGNSAPDKSGLPSDRFSAERTGGSVSTLTIQRTQQEDSAVYLCASSLLMYQGGLGNEQFFGPGTRLTVL.

The V call is TRBV5-1, the J call TRBJ2-5; D possibly corresponds to TRBD1 (6 bases). The CDR3 contains 13 residues. Trimming left V 5 bases short and J 4 bases short, with 12 bases between. Germline V lookup: CDR1 SGHRS, CDR2 YFSETQ. In DNA form, the CDR3 reads TGCGCCAGCAGTGGGACACTGGGAGAGACCCAGTACTTC. The encoded protein is CASSGTLGETQYF.

This sequence joins TRBV11-1 and TRBJ2-5; 7 nucleotides line up with TRBD1. Germline-derived CDR1 and CDR2 are SGHAT and FQDESV (reference sequence). V lost 2 bases, J lost 5 bases, and 5 bases stayed unmatched. The CDR3 is 14 residues long. CDR3 DNA sequence: TGTGCCAGCAGCTTACAGGGGGTCGGTGAGACCCAGTACTTC. Translated, it gives CASSLQGVGETQYF. The full variable domain, in which reference TRBV11-1 and TRBJ2-5 provide the parts outside the CDR3, is EAEVAQSPRYKITEKSQAVAFWCDPISGHATLYWYRQILGQGPELLVQFQDESVVDDSQLPKDRFSAERLKGVDSTLKIQPAELGDSAMYLCASSLQGVGETQYFGPGTRLLVL.

In nucleotides, the CDR3 is TGTGCCAGCACCAGAAGTTCGGGCACTGAAGCTTTCTTT. It is translated as CASTRSSGTEAFF. The rearrangement uses TRBV2 and TRBJ1-1; D is unresolved. Trimming left V 7 bases short and J 4 bases short, with 13 bases between. This CDR3 is 13 amino acids long. Germline lookup yields CDR1 SNHLY and CDR2 FYNNEI. The variable domain in full, completed from reference TRBV2 and TRBJ1-1, reads EPEVTQTPSHQVTQMGQEVILRCVPISNHLYFYWYRQILGQKVEFLVSFYNNEISEKSEIFDDQFSVERPDGSNFTLKIRSTKLEDSAMYFCASTRSSGTEAFFGQGTRLTVV.

CDR3 loop: CAWSVYGRGYNEQFF. CDR3 nucleotides: TGTGCCTGGAGTGTATACGGGCGGGGGTACAATGAGCAGTTCTTC. The V and J genes are TRBV30 and TRBJ2-1, with TRBD2 matching 7 bases. Per germline, CDR1 GTSNPN and CDR2 SVGIG (reference sequence). The CDR3 is 15 amino acids. The ends lost 0 bases at V and 4 bases at J; junction bases unmatched: 6.

A single count supports this clone. The chain recombines TRBV7-2 with TRBJ2-3; TRBD2 aligns across 11 bases. The V and J ends lost 3 bases and 8 bases, in that order; junction bases with no gene match: 4. CDR1 is SGHTA and CDR2 is FQGNSA in the germline V gene. CDR3 length: 14 amino acids. The DNA of the CDR3 is TGTGCCAGCAGCTTCCCTACTAGCGGGGGTACGCAGTATTTT. Amino acids: CASSFPTSGGTQYF.

This rearrangement joins TRBV6-5 to TRBJ1-5; a possible D gene is TRBD1 (6 bases). Per germline, CDR1 MNHEY and CDR2 SVGAGI. The ends were cut back, 7 bases at V and 0 bases at J, with 13 bases in the middle. The CDR3 consists of 15 residues. The CDR3 protein is CASTPGQNSNQPQHF. In DNA form, the CDR3 reads TGTGCCAGCACGCCTGGACAGAATAGCAATCAGCCCCAGCATTTT.

This chain connects TRBV11-2 to TRBJ2-3; D is uncertain. Deletions cut 7 bases from V and 0 bases from J, with 11 bases between. CDR1 is SGHAT, CDR2 FQNNGV, per germline. The CDR3 contains 14 residues. The CDR3 bases are TGTGCCAGCAAGGAAACCTTTAGCACAGATACGCAGTATTTT. It is translated as CASKETFSTDTQYF.

This chain joins TRBV29-1 and TRBJ1-2; D is undetermined. The germline V gene encodes CDR1 SQVTM and CDR2 ANQGSEA. V dropped 1 base and J dropped 7 bases, with 13 bases sitting between them. The CDR3 runs to 13 residues. Here the CDR3 reads CSVEGETEVGYTF. CDR3 nucleotides: TGCAGCGTTGAAGGGGAAACAGAAGTTGGCTACACCTTC.

This chain links TRBV7-2 with TRBJ1-3; possible D gene TRBD1, 5 bases. This CDR3 comprises 15 residues. CDR1 and CDR2 (germline): SGHTA, FQGNSA. The V gene lost 5 bases and the J gene lost 2 bases, with 13 bases spanning the gap. The CDR3 sequence: CASSLPQGTGNTIYF. CDR3 nucleotides: TGTGCCAGCAGCCTCCCGCAGGGCACTGGAAACACCATATATTTT. Supplemented by reference TRBV7-2 and TRBJ1-3, the full variable domain reads GAGVSQSPSNKVTEKGKDVELRCDPISGHTALYWYRQSLGQGLEFLIYFQGNSAPDKSGLPSDRFSAERTGGSVSTLTIQRTQQEDSAVYLCASSLPQGTGNTIYFGEGSWLTVV.

The rearrangement joins TRBV5-1 to TRBJ2-5; D may be TRBD1 or TRBD2 (5 bases each). Germline assignment: CDR1 SGHRS and CDR2 YFSETQ. The CDR3 totals 15 residues. Trimming shortened V by 4 bases and J by 5 bases, and 18 bases separated the two germline ends. The CDR3 DNA follows: TGCGCCAGCAGCACCGCGAGGGGCAAGGGGGAGACCCAGTACTTC. As protein: CASSTARGKGETQYF. The whole variable domain, filled in from reference TRBV5-1 and TRBJ2-5, reads KAGVTQTPRYLIKTRGQQVTLSCSPISGHRSVSWYQQTPGQGLQFLFEYFSETQRNKGNFPGRFSGRQFSNSRSEMNVSTLELGDSALYLCASSTARGKGETQYFGPGTRLLVL.

This chain links TRBV10-2 with TRBJ2-3; D is perhaps TRBD1 or TRBD2 (5 bases each). V was trimmed by 6 bases and J by 7 bases, leaving 17 bases between them. The CDR3 is 14 residues long. From germline, CDR1 is WSHSY and CDR2 SAAADI. As DNA, the CDR3 is TGCGCCAGCAGATCATCTCAGGGACGGAATACGCAGTATTTT. It codes for CASRSSQGRNTQYF.

This rearrangement joins TRBV9 to TRBJ2-2; 12 bases align to TRBD2. This CDR3 is built from 16 residues. Trimming cost V 4 bases and J 4 bases; bases outside gene matches: 5. The germline CDR1 and CDR2 sequences are SGDLS and YYNGEE. CDR3 bases: TGTGCCAGCAGCCCTCGACTAGCGGGGGTCACCGGGGAGCTGTTTTTT. Translated: CASSPRLAGVTGELFF.

V is TRBV11-2 and J is TRBJ2-3, with D unresolved. This CDR3 contains 11 residues. V was shortened by 6 bases and J by 11 bases, with 12 bases between the two germline ends. Germline CDR1 and CDR2: SGHAT and FQNNGV. The CDR3 nucleotides are TGTGCCAGCAGATCCGCGGTGGAGCAGTATTTT. This gives the protein CASRSAVEQYF.